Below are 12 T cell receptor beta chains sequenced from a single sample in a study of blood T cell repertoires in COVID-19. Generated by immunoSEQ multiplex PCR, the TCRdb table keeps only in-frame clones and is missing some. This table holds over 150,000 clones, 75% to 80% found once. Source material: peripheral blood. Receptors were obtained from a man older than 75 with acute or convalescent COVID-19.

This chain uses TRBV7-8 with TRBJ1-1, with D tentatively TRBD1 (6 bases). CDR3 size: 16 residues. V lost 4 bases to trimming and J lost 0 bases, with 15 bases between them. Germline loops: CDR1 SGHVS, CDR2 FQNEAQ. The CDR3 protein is CASSSIQGALNTEAFF. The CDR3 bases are TGTGCCAGCAGCTCTATACAGGGAGCCCTGAACACTGAAGCTTTCTTT.

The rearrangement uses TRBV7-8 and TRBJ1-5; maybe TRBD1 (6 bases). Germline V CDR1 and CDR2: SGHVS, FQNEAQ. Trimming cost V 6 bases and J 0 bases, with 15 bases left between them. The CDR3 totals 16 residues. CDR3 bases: TGTGCCAGCAGTCTGACAGGAGCTCTTAGCAATCAGCCCCAGCATTTT. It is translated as CASSLTGALSNQPQHF. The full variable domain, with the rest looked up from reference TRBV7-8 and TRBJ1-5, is GAGVSQSPRYKVAKRGQDVALRCDPISGHVSLFWYQQALGQGPEFLTYFQNEAQLDKSGLPSDRFFAERPEGSVSTLKIQRTQQEDSAVYLCASSLTGALSNQPQHFGDGTRLSIL.

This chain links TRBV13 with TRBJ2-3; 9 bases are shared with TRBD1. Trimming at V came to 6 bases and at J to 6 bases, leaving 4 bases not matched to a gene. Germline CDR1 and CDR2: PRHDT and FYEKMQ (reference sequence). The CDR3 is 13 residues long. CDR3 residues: CASRRTGVDTQYF. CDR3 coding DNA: TGTGCCAGCAGGCGGACAGGGGTTGATACGCAGTATTTT.

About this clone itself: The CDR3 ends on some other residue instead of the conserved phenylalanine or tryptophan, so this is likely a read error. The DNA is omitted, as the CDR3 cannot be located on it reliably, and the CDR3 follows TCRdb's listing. CDR3 amino acids: CASSQLGADSYL. The genes are TRBV23-1 and TRBJ2-7; the table gives TRBD2 as D, unverified against the DNA. TRBV23-1 is an open reading frame whose function is uncertain. The CDR3 comprises 12 residues, both ends counted.

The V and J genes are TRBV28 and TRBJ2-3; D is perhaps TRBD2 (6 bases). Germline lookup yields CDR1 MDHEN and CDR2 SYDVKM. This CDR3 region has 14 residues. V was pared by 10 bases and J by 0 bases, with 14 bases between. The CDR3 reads CATRAGTSTDTQYF. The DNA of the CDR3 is TGTGCCACGAGGGCAGGGACTAGCACAGATACGCAGTATTTT.

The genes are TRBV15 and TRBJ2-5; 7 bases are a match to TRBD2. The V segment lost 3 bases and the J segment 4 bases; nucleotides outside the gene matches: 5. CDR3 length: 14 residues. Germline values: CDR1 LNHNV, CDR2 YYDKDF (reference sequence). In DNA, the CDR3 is TGTGCCACCAGCAGGAAAAAGCGGGGAGAGACCCAGTACTTC. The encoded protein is CATSRKKRGETQYF.

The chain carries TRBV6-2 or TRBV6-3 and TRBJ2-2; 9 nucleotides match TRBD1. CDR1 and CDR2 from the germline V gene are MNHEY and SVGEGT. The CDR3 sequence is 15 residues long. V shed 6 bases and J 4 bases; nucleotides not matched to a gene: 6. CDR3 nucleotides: TGTGCCAGCAGCCTCTCGACAGGGGGCACCGGGGAGCTGTTTTTT. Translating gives CASSLSTGGTGELFF.

CDR3 amino acids: CASSQDPGITYNEQFF. The CDR3 bases are TGCGCCAGCAGCCAAGACCCGGGAATTACCTACAATGAGCAGTTCTTC. The rearrangement joins TRBV4-3 to TRBJ2-1, with D perhaps TRBD2 (5 bases). Trimming cost V 0 bases and J 2 bases, with 11 bases left between them. Germline V gives CDR1 LGHNA, CDR2 YSLEER. The CDR3 consists of 16 residues.

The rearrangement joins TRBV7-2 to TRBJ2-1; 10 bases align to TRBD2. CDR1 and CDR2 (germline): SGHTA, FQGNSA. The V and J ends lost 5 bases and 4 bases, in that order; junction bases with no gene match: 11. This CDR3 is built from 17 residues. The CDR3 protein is CASSPPPAGGRYNEQFF. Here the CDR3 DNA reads TGTGCCAGCAGCCCCCCACCAGCGGGGGGGCGGTACAATGAGCAGTTCTTC.

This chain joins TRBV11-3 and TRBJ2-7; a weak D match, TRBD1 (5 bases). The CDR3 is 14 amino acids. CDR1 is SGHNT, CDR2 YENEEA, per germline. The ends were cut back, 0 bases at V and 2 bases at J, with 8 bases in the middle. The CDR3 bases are TGTGCCAGCAGCTTAGAGCCAGGGACCTACGAGCAGTACTTC. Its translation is CASSLEPGTYEQYF.

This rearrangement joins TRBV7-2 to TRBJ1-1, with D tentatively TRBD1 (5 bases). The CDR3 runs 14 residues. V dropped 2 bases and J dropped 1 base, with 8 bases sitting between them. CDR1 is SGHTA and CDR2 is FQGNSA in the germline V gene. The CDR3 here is CASSLLDTNTEAFF. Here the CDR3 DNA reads TGTGCCAGCAGCTTACTGGACACGAACACTGAAGCTTTCTTT.

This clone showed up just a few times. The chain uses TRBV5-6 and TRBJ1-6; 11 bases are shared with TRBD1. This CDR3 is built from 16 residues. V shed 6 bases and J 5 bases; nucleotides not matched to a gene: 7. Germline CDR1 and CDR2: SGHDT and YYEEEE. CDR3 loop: CASNYGQGANNSPLHF. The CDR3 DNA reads TGTGCCAGCAACTACGGACAGGGGGCAAATAATTCACCCCTCCACTTT.